This T cell receptor beta chain was sequenced for a study of beta chain features in type 1 diabetes. CDR1 and CDR2 (germline): KGHSH, LQKENI. The CDR3 runs 14 residues. The V gene lost 3 bases and the J gene lost 4 bases, with 10 bases spanning the gap. Every isolated RNA sample was fully reverse transcribed, so sequencing captured expressed TCRB transcripts. Only in-frame clones appear in the TCRdb table, and some are missing; sequencing was by immunoSEQ multiplex PCR. The sample carries around 290,000 clones, 7% to 9% recorded once. The sample consisted of central memory CD4+ T cells from blood. The receptor was isolated from a woman aged 18-35 years in good health. The chain combines TRBV18 with TRBJ1-5; no reliable D call. The CDR3 loop reads CASSPQDLNQPQHF. The DNA for the CDR3 is TGTGCCAGCTCACCCCAGGATCTTAATCAGCCCCAGCATTTT.